The clone carrying this T cell receptor (beta chain) was detected only a few times. Its antigen is not identified. PCR was performed using 60 Vbeta and 13 Jbeta primers. Here immunoSEQ multiplex PCR was the method, and the copy in TCRdb shows in-frame clones only, minus some. This table has over 150,000 clones, around 77% appearing once. This sample was included in a study of cytomegalovirus exposure and HLA in healthy donors. Study results and limitations: In a later analysis, TCR beta V- and J-gene trimming was associated with a missense DCLRE1C variant.

V dropped 4 bases and J dropped 6; count of bases not matched to a gene: 12. This CDR3 has 16 residues. Germline V CDR1 and CDR2: MNHEY, SMNVEV (reference sequence). The TCR originated in a woman aged 18-29 years in good health and CMV-seronegative. This rearrangement joins TRBV27 to TRBJ1-5, with TRBD1 matching over 7 bases. The sequenced sample consisted of PBMCs. CDR3: CASSSLNRGSGQPQHF. The CDR3 DNA follows: TGTGCCAGCAGTTCGCTAAACAGGGGTTCGGGTCAGCCCCAGCATTTT.